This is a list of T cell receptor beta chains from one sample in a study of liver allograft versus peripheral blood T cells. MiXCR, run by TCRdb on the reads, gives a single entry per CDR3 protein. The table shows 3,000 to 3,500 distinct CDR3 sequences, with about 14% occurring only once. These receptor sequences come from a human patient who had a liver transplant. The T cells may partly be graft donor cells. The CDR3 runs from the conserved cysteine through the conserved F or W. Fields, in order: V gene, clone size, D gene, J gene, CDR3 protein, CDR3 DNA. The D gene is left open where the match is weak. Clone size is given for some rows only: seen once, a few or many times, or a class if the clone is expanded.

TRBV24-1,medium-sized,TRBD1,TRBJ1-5,CATSDGTENSNQPQHF,TGTGCCACCAGTGACGGGACAGAAAATAGCAATCAGCCCCAGCATTTT
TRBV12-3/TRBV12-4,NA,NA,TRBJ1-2,CASTLSGLNYGYTF,TGTGCCAGCACTCTTTCGGGGCTTAACTATGGCTACACCTTC
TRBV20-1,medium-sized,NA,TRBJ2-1,CSASSLESSSSYNEQFF,TGCAGTGCTTCTAGTCTTGAGAGTTCAAGCTCCTACAATGAGCAGTTCTTC
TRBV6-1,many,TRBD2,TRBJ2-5,CASSPGTSENQETQYF,TGTGCCAGCAGTCCCGGGACTAGCGAGAATCAAGAGACCCAGTACTTC
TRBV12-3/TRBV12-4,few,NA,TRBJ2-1,CASSFGTYGGVGYNEQFF,TGTGCCAGCAGTTTTGGCACCTACGGCGGGGTGGGGTACAATGAGCAGTTCTTC
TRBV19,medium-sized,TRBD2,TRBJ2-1,CASTQLAGEREQFF,TGTGCCAGTACCCAACTAGCGGGAGAGCGGGAGCAGTTCTTC
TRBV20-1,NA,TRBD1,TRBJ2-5,CSARSLGGEETQYF,TGCAGTGCCCGAAGCTTAGGGGGCGAGGAGACCCAGTACTTC
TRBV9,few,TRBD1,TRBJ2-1,CASSVGTGTGGKGNEQFF,TGTGCCAGCAGCGTGGGGACCGGGACAGGGGGGAAAGGGAATGAGCAGTTCTTC
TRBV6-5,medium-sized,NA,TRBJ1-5,CASRRALDSNQPQHF,TGTGCCAGCAGACGGGCCCTGGATAGCAATCAGCCCCAGCATTTT
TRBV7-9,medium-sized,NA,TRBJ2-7,CASSSDYYEQYF,TGTGCCAGCAGTTCGGACTACTACGAGCAGTACTTC
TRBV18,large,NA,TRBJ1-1,CASTKERATEAFF,TGTGCCAGCACGAAAGAGAGGGCAACTGAAGCTTTCTTT
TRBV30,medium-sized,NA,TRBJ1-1,CAWSVLRGTVNTEAFF,TGTGCCTGGAGTGTACTAAGAGGGACCGTGAACACTGAAGCTTTCTTT
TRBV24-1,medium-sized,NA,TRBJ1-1,CATSDPMFSHMNTEAFF,TGTGCCACCAGTGACCCGATGTTCTCCCACATGAACACTGAAGCTTTCTTT
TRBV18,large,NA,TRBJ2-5,CASSPKQETQYF,TGTGCCAGCTCACCTAAACAAGAGACCCAGTACTTC
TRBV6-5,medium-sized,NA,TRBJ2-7,CASSYSGTLDEQYF,TGTGCCAGCAGTTACTCCGGGACATTGGACGAGCAGTACTTC
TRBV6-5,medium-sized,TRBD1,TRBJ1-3,CASSWDRSGNTIYF,TGTGCCAGCAGCTGGGACAGATCTGGAAACACCATATATTTT
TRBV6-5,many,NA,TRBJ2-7,CASSYSRGPYEQYF,TGTGCCAGCAGTTACTCTCGGGGACCCTACGAGCAGTACTTC
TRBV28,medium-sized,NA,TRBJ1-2,CASSLGREYGYTF,TGTGCCAGCAGTTTGGGGAGGGAATATGGCTACACCTTC
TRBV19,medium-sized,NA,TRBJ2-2,CASEGEVGTGELFF,TGTGCCAGTGAGGGGGAGGTGGGCACCGGGGAGCTGTTTTTT
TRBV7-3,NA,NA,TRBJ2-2,CASSLMGTGELFF,TGTGCCAGCAGCTTAATGGGCACCGGGGAGCTGTTTTTT
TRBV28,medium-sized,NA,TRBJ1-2,CASIQGGFFNYGYTF,TGTGCCAGCATTCAGGGCGGATTCTTCAACTATGGCTACACCTTC
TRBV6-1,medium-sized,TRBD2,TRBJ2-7,CASSEAAVAGPYEQYF,TGTGCCAGCAGTGAAGCTGCGGTAGCGGGGCCCTACGAGCAGTACTTC
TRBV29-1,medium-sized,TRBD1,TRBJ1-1,CSHGGQGNTEAFF,TGCAGCCATGGGGGACAGGGCAACACTGAAGCTTTCTTT
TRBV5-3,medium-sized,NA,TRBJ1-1,CARSGTEAFF,TGTGCCAGAAGTGGCACTGAAGCTTTCTTT
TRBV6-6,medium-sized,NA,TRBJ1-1,CASGPGGRDEAFF,TGTGCCAGCGGGCCCGGGGGGCGGGATGAAGCTTTCTTT
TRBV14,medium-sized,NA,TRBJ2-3,CARPRLSRTDTQYF,TGTGCCAGACCCAGGCTATCCAGGACAGATACGCAGTATTTT